This is a list of T cell receptor beta chains from one sample in a study of cytomegalovirus exposure and HLA in healthy donors. Generated by immunoSEQ multiplex PCR, the TCRdb table keeps only in-frame clones and is missing some. This table holds 140,000 or so clones, approximately 67% found once. Sequenced sample: PBMCs. The receptors derive from a woman aged 60-75 years in good health and CMV-seronegative. Both conserved end residues are part of each CDR3. The order of the fields is V gene, D gene, clone size, CDR3 length, J gene, CDR3 DNA, CDR3 protein. A D gene is named only where the DNA matches it firmly. Clone size is given for some rows only: seen once, a few or many times, or a class if the clone is expanded.

V: TRBV19
D: TRBD2
size: -
length: 14
J: TRBJ2-7
DNA: TGTGCCAGTAGTTTACTAGCGGGAGGGAGTGAGCAGTACTTC
CDR3: CASSLLAGGSEQYF

V: TRBV6-6
D: -
size: few
length: 15
J: TRBJ2-1
DNA: TGTGCCAGCAGAATTCTAGCGTCCTCCTACAATGAGCAGTTCTTC
CDR3: CASRILASSYNEQFF

V: TRBV20-1
D: -
size: few
length: 11
J: TRBJ1-2
DNA: TGCAGTGCTAGAGGGGGGCGGGGCTACACCTTC
CDR3: CSARGGRGYTF

V: TRBV7-6
D: TRBD2
size: -
length: 13
J: TRBJ2-1
DNA: TGTGCCAGCAGACCTCGGGGGGGCAATGAGCAGTTCTTC
CDR3: CASRPRGGNEQFF

V: TRBV9
D: TRBD2
size: few
length: 17
J: TRBJ2-2
DNA: TGTGCCAGCAGCCCATTCGGGGGGGCGTGGAAAACCGGGGAGCTGTTTTTT
CDR3: CASSPFGGAWKTGELFF

V: TRBV18
D: -
size: -
length: 14
J: TRBJ1-1
DNA: TGTGCCAGCTCACCATTAAGGGAGGGCACTGAAGCTTTCTTT
CDR3: CASSPLREGTEAFF

V: TRBV6-5
D: -
size: -
length: 15
J: TRBJ1-1
DNA: TGTGCCAGTAGAACCAGTAGGGCAGGGGACACTGAAGCTTTCTTT
CDR3: CASRTSRAGDTEAFF

V: TRBV21-1
D: -
size: -
length: 14
J: TRBJ2-7
DNA: TGTGCCAGCAGCTTAGCGGTCCAAGGGGACGAGCAGTACTTC
CDR3: CASSLAVQGDEQYF

V: TRBV5-6
D: -
size: -
length: 15
J: TRBJ2-7
DNA: TGTGCCAGCAGCTTTTTGCTGGCCACCTCCTACGAGCAGTACTTC
CDR3: CASSFLLATSYEQYF

V: TRBV9
D: -
size: -
length: 13
J: TRBJ2-1
DNA: TGTGCCAGCAGCGTAGGGGCGGGGTTTGAGCAGTTCTTC
CDR3: CASSVGAGFEQFF

V: TRBV29-1
D: -
size: -
length: 12
J: TRBJ2-1
DNA: TGCAGCGTTGAATTTTCTAGCAATGAGCAGTTCTTC
CDR3: CSVEFSSNEQFF

V: TRBV2
D: TRBD1
size: -
length: 14
J: TRBJ2-7
DNA: TGTGCCAGCAGTGTACGGACAGGGATCTACGAGCAGTACTTC
CDR3: CASSVRTGIYEQYF

V: TRBV5-4
D: -
size: -
length: 13
J: TRBJ1-4
DNA: TGTGCCAGCAGCCCTGGCAGGGGAGAAAAACTGTTTTTT
CDR3: CASSPGRGEKLFF

V: TRBV7-2
D: -
size: once
length: 14
J: TRBJ2-3
DNA: TGTGCCAGCAGTCGGGCAGGGCCCACAGATACGCAGTATTTT
CDR3: CASSRAGPTDTQYF

V: TRBV25-1
D: -
size: -
length: 15
J: TRBJ1-1
DNA: TGTGCCAGCAGTGCTCAAGGGGGTTCGAAATTTGAAGCTTTCTTT
CDR3: CASSAQGGSKFEAFF

V: TRBV7-9
D: TRBD2
size: -
length: 16
J: TRBJ2-5
DNA: TGTGCCAGCAGCTTAGACGGGGGACTAGCGGAAGAGACCCAGTACTTC
CDR3: CASSLDGGLAEETQYF

V: TRBV14
D: TRBD2
size: -
length: 17
J: TRBJ2-1
DNA: TGTGCCAGCAGCCCTTGGACTAGCGGTAGCTCCTACAATGAGCAGTTCTTC
CDR3: CASSPWTSGSSYNEQFF

V: TRBV7-9
D: -
size: -
length: 12
J: TRBJ2-7
DNA: TGTGCCAGCAGCTTAGACAGGGTGGAGCAGTACTTC
CDR3: CASSLDRVEQYF

V: TRBV29-1
D: -
size: -
length: 12
J: TRBJ2-7
DNA: TGCAGCGTTGGAGGTGGCGGGTACGAGCAGTACTTC
CDR3: CSVGGGGYEQYF

V: TRBV1
D: -
size: -
length: 14
J: TRBJ2-7
DNA: TGCACCACCCCGGGACCTCAGACAGGGGAGGAGCAGTACTTC
CDR3: CTTPGPQTGEEQYF

V: TRBV6-5
D: TRBD1
size: -
length: 15
J: TRBJ1-6
DNA: TGTGCCAGCAGTCGCGGACAGGGGCACAATTCACCCCTCCACTTT
CDR3: CASSRGQGHNSPLHF

V: TRBV2
D: TRBD1
size: once
length: 13
J: TRBJ1-2
DNA: TGTGCCAGCAGCCGTCGGACAGGGAATGGCTACACCTTC
CDR3: CASSRRTGNGYTF

V: TRBV7-2
D: -
size: once
length: 16
J: TRBJ2-7
DNA: TGTGCCAGCACCAACGGCGGGGACCCACCTCTGGCCGAGCAGTACTTC
CDR3: CASTNGGDPPLAEQYF

V: TRBV9
D: -
size: -
length: 19
J: TRBJ2-1
DNA: TGTGCCAGCAGCGTAGAACTGTCGGGTGTGGGTAAAAGGTACAATGAGCAGTTCTTC
CDR3: CASSVELSGVGKRYNEQFF

V: TRBV5-1
D: TRBD1
size: few
length: 15
J: TRBJ2-5
DNA: TGCGCCAGCAGCTCACTCGGGACAGGTCAAGAGACCCAGTACTTC
CDR3: CASSSLGTGQETQYF

V: TRBV5-1
D: -
size: -
length: 14
J: TRBJ1-2
DNA: TGCGCCAGCAGCTTGGCCGAGGGCCTTGGGGGCTACACCTTC
CDR3: CASSLAEGLGGYTF

V: TRBV2
D: TRBD1
size: -
length: 13
J: TRBJ2-1
DNA: TGTGCCAGCAGTGGGGACAGGGCGGATGAGCAGTTCTTC
CDR3: CASSGDRADEQFF

V: TRBV5-8
D: TRBD1
size: -
length: 15
J: TRBJ1-6
DNA: TGTGCCAGCAGCTTGGGTCAGGGGGTGAATTCACCCCTCCACTTT
CDR3: CASSLGQGVNSPLHF

V: TRBV19
D: TRBD1
size: -
length: 13
J: TRBJ1-4
DNA: TGTGCCAGTAGTCAACAGGGGTCCGAAAAACTGTTTTTT
CDR3: CASSQQGSEKLFF